Listed here are 2 T cell receptor beta chains from one sample, sequenced in a study of cytomegalovirus exposure and HLA in healthy donors. The PCR contained 60 Vbeta and 13 Jbeta primers. Using immunoSEQ multiplex PCR, the repertoire was profiled, and TCRdb retains in-frame clones only, with some absent. The sample contains about 110,000 clones, around 84% of which appear only once. Sequencing was done on a sample of PBMCs. Receptors originate from a woman under 40 in good health and CMV-seronegative.

CDR3 protein: CASSEGQGNTEAFF. In nucleotides, the CDR3 is TGTGCCAGCAGCGAGGGACAGGGTAACACTGAAGCTTTCTTT. The chain uses TRBV5-4 and TRBJ1-1, with TRBD1 identical over 9 bases. V was pared by 4 bases and J by 2 bases, with 3 bases of the junction left unmatched. Germline lookup yields CDR1 SGHNT and CDR2 YYREEE (reference sequence). This CDR3 comprises 14 residues.

This clone has only a few counts. V is TRBV29-1 and J is TRBJ2-2; 8 positions agree with TRBD1. Germline CDR1 SQVTM, CDR2 ANQGSEA. The CDR3 loop spans 13 amino acids. V shed 7 bases, J shed 3 bases, and the junction held 4 bases outside the gene matches. This chain's CDR3 is CSGGQGYTGELFF. The CDR3 bases are TGCAGCGGCGGACAGGGTTACACCGGGGAGCTGTTTTTT.